A single sample gave rise to the 14 T cell receptor beta chains below, sequenced in a study of blood T cell repertoires in COVID-19. Only in-frame clones appear in the TCRdb table, and some are missing; sequencing was by immunoSEQ multiplex PCR. The sample carries approximately 49,000 clones, 80% to 85% recorded once. Sequencing was carried out using peripheral blood. The receptors were sampled from a woman of 80 years or more with COVID-19, enrolled during active disease.

The chain uses TRBV27 and TRBJ1-2; 8 nucleotides align to TRBD1. From germline, CDR1 is MNHEY and CDR2 SMNVEV (reference sequence). CDR3 length: 15 residues. The J segment lost 5 bases and the V segment lost 6 bases, leaving 11 bases of the junction unmatched. The CDR3 loop is CASRKGGQAQYGYTF. CDR3 in DNA: TGTGCCAGCAGGAAAGGGGGACAGGCCCAATATGGCTACACCTTC.

V and J are TRBV5-4 and TRBJ2-1; 7 bases map to TRBD1. V lost 0 bases, J lost 5 bases, and 8 bases stayed unmatched. Germline V gene sequence: CDR1 SGHNT, CDR2 YYREEE (reference sequence). The CDR3 consists of 16 residues. The CDR3 coding sequence is TGTGCCAGCAGCTTGGAGCCAGGGGGTGTTAACAATGAGCAGTTCTTC. It encodes CASSLEPGGVNNEQFF.

J is TRBJ2-4 and V is TRBV3-1 (or the pseudogene TRBV3-2), with no clear D. The CDR3 is 13 residues long. Germline lookup yields CDR1 LGHDT and CDR2 YNNKEL (reference sequence). The ends were cut back, 6 bases at V and 0 bases at J, with 6 bases in the middle. The CDR3 region is CASSPLAKNIQYF. The CDR3 DNA reads as TGTGCCAGCAGTCCCCTAGCCAAAAACATTCAGTACTTC.

In this sample, this clone turned up a few times. V and J are TRBV14 and TRBJ2-7; 7 bases map to TRBD1. CDR1 is SGHDN, CDR2 FVKESK, per germline. The CDR3 consists of 19 residues. V trimming: 2 bases; J trimming: 4 bases; junction bases outside the gene matches: 20. The CDR3 DNA reads as TGTGCCAGCAGCCAACTAGGTCCGGCCAGGGGGACAAGAGTTTACGAGCAGTACTTC. Encoded protein: CASSQLGPARGTRVYEQYF.

The chain has TRBV6-6 and TRBJ2-6; 11 nucleotides line up with TRBD1. The germline CDR1 and CDR2 sequences are MNHNY and SVGAGI (reference sequence). The length of the CDR3 is 18 residues. V was clipped by 5 bases and J by 1 base; unmatched bases: 7. This CDR3 reads CASSHRDRGFSGANVLTF. For the CDR3, the DNA is TGTGCCAGCAGTCACCGGGACAGGGGGTTTTCTGGGGCCAACGTCCTGACTTTC.

The V and J genes are TRBV10-3 and TRBJ1-2, with a weak D call TRBD1 (6 bases). CDR1 is ENHRY and CDR2 is SYGVKD in the germline V gene. The CDR3 covers 15 residues. V lost 2 bases and J 4 bases, leaving 14 bases between the germline ends. CDR3 DNA sequence: TGTGCCATCAGTGAGCCGACAGGCCCCGTCTATGGCTACACCTTC. This gives the protein CAISEPTGPVYGYTF.

This CDR3 reads CASSPQAQGVYGYTF. CDR3 coding DNA: TGTGCCAGCAGCCCCCAAGCACAGGGGGTGTATGGCTACACCTTC. J is TRBJ1-2 and V is TRBV3-1 (or the pseudogene TRBV3-2); 8 bases line up with TRBD1. CDR1 is LGHDT and CDR2 is YNNKEL in the germline V gene (reference sequence). With V trimmed by 4 bases and J by 5 bases, 9 bases remained unmatched. CDR3 length: 15 amino acids.

This chain connects TRBV27 to TRBJ2-1; D not certain. This CDR3 has 13 residues. Germline CDR1 MNHEY, CDR2 SMNVEV (reference sequence). V dropped 3 bases and J dropped 8 bases, with 11 bases sitting between them. CDR3 bases: TGTGCCAGCAGTTTTGGGCCCTTGGATGAGCAGTTCTTC. Its protein product is CASSFGPLDEQFF.

The chain recombines TRBV24-1 with TRBJ2-1; 8 bases fit TRBD1. Germline assignment: CDR1 KGHDR and CDR2 SFDVKD. J lost 12 bases, V lost 4 bases, and 13 bases had no gene match. This CDR3 spans 15 amino acids. This chain's CDR3 is CATSEPGGLFGGQFF. CDR3 nucleotides: TGTGCCACCAGTGAGCCAGGGGGCCTCTTTGGGGGGCAGTTCTTC.

The V call is TRBV5-6, the J call TRBJ1-1; unclear D gene. CDR1 SGHDT and CDR2 YYEEEE come from the germline V gene. The CDR3 runs 17 residues. V lost 0 bases and J 0 bases, leaving 15 bases between the germline ends. The CDR3, as DNA: TGTGCCAGCAGCTTGGTCAGCGCACCGAGCATGAACACTGAAGCTTTCTTT. Its protein is CASSLVSAPSMNTEAFF.

V and J are TRBV18 and TRBJ1-1; 9 bases align to TRBD1. V was pared by 4 bases and J by 8 bases, with 2 bases of the junction left unmatched. The germline V gene encodes CDR1 KGHSH and CDR2 LQKENI. The CDR3 sequence is 12 residues long. The CDR3 loop reads CASSRGQGEAFF. The DNA of the CDR3 is TGTGCCAGCTCACGCGGACAGGGGGAAGCTTTCTTT.

The CDR3 reads CASSRQIATNEKLFF. CDR3 bases: TGTGCCAGCAGCCGACAGATTGCAACTAATGAAAAACTGTTTTTT. The V gene is TRBV6-5, the J gene TRBJ1-4; D may be TRBD1 (5 bases). V was trimmed by 6 bases and J by 0 bases, leaving 11 bases between them. The CDR3 extends over 15 amino acids. Germline V gene sequence: CDR1 MNHEY, CDR2 SVGAGI.

In this sample, this clone turned up a few times. The rearrangement links TRBV19 to TRBJ2-2, with 9 positions matching TRBD1. This CDR3 spans 16 amino acids. With V trimmed by 6 bases and J by 3 bases, 8 bases remained unmatched. Looked up from germline, CDR1 is LNHDA and CDR2 is SQIVND (reference sequence). CDR3 amino acids: CASRTGQGSHTGELFF. The CDR3 DNA is TGTGCCAGTAGGACGGGACAGGGATCGCACACCGGGGAGCTGTTTTTT.

The chain employs TRBV10-2 and TRBJ2-4, with 8 bases identical to TRBD1. After removal of 3 bases from V and 6 bases from J, the junction contained 4 bases not matched to a gene. The CDR3 totals 14 residues. The germline V gene has CDR1 WSHSY and CDR2 SAAADI. The CDR3 reads CASSEAGGLNIQYF. For the CDR3, the DNA is TGCGCCAGCAGTGAAGCAGGGGGCCTAAACATTCAGTACTTC.